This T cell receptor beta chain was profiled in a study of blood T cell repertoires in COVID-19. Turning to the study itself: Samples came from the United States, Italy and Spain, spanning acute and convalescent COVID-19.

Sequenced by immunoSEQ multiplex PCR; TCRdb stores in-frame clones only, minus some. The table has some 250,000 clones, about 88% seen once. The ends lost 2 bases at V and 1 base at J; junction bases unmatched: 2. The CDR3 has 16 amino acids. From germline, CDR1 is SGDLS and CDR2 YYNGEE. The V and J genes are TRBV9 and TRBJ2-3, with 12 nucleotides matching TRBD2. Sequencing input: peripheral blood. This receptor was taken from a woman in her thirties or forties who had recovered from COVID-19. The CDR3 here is CASSVSSGRGTDTQYF. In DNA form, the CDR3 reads TGTGCCAGCAGCGTGTCTAGCGGGAGGGGCACAGATACGCAGTATTTT.